This TCR beta chain was sequenced during a study of monozygotic twins with cystic fibrosis. Study-wide points: Low clonality (median roughly 0.0087) suggested a mostly naive repertoire.

Method: immunoSEQ multiplex PCR; TCRdb's copy keeps in-frame clones and lacks some. The sample yields fewer than 30,000 clones, 90% seen once. A word on this clone: The antigen is unknown.

The CDR3 loop spans 13 amino acids. V gave up 10 bases and J gave up 1 base, with 11 bases separating them. The chain couples TRBV6-7 to TRBJ1-5; no definite D call. TRBV6-7 is known as an ORF, though its function is uncertain. The receptor was isolated from a girl aged 2 to 9 with cystic fibrosis. Sequencing used blood. Written as DNA, the CDR3 is TGTGCCACCAGATTTTGGAGCAATCAGCCCCAGCATTTT. It encodes CATRFWSNQPQHF.